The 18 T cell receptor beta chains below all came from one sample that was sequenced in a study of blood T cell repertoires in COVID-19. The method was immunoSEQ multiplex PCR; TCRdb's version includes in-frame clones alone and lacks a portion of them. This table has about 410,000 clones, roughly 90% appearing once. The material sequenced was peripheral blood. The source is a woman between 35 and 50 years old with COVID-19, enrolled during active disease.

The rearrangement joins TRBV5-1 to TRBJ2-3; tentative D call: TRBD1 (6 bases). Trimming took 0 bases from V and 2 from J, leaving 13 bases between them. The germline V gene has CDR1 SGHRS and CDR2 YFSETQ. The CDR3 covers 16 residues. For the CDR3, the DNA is TGCGCCAGCAGCTTGGCCAAACAGGGCTCCACAGATACGCAGTATTTT. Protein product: CASSLAKQGSTDTQYF.

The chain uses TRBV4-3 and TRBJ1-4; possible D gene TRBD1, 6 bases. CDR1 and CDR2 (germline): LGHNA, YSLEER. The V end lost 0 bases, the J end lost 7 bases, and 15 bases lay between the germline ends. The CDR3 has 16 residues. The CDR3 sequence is CASSQDRKGGREKLFF. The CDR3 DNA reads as TGCGCCAGCAGCCAAGATCGTAAAGGGGGACGTGAAAAACTGTTTTTT.

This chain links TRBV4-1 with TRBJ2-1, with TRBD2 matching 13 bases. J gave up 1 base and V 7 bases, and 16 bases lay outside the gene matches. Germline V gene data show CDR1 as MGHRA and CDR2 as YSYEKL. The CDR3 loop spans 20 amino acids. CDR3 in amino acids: CASTPAPGLAGQGSYNEQFF. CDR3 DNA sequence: TGCGCCAGCACCCCTGCACCGGGACTAGCGGGACAAGGGTCCTACAATGAGCAGTTCTTC.

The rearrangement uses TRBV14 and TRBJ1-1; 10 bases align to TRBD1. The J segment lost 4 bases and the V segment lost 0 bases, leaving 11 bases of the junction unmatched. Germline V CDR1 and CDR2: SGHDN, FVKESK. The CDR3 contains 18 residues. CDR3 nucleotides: TGTGCCAGCAGCCAAGATACTGGGACAGGGGTGAGAACCACTGAAGCTTTCTTT. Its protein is CASSQDTGTGVRTTEAFF.

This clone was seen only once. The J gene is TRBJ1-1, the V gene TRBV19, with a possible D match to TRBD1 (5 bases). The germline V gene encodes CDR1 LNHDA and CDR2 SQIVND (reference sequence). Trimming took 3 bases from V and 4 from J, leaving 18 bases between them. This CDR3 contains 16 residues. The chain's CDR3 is CASSIWGGDVGTEAFF. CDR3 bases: TGTGCCAGTAGTATTTGGGGCGGGGACGTCGGCACTGAAGCTTTCTTT.

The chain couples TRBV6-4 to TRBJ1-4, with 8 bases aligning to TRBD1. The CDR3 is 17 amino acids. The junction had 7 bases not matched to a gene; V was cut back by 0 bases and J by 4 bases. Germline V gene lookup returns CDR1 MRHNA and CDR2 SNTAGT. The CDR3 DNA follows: TGTGCCAGCAGTGACTCGACGACAGGGGTCCATAATGAAAAACTGTTTTTT. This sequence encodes CASSDSTTGVHNEKLFF.

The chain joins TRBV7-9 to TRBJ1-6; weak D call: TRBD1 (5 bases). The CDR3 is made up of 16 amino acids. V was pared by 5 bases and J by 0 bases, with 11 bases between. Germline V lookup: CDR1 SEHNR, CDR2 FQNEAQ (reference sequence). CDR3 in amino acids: CASSPGLSSYNSPLHF. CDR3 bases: TGTGCCAGCAGCCCGGGACTCAGCTCCTATAATTCACCCCTCCACTTT.

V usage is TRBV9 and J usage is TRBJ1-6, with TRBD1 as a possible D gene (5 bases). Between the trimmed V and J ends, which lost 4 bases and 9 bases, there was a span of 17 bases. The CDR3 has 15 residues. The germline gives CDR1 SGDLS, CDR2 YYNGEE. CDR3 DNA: TGTGCCAGCAGCCCCGAGGGGACTGCTGGTTCACCCCTCCACTTT. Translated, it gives CASSPEGTAGSPLHF.

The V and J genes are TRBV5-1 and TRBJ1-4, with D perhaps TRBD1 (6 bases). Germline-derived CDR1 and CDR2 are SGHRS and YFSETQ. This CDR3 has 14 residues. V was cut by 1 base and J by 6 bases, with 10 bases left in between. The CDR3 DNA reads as TGCGCCAGCAGCTTGTCGGCAGGGGATGAAAAACTGTTTTTT. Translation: CASSLSAGDEKLFF.

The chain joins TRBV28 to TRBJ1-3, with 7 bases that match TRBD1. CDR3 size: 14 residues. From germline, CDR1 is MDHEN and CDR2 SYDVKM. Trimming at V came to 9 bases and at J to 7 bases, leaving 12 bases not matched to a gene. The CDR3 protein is CASYTPGGWNTIYF. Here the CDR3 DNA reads TGTGCCAGTTACACCCCAGGGGGGTGGAACACCATATATTTT.

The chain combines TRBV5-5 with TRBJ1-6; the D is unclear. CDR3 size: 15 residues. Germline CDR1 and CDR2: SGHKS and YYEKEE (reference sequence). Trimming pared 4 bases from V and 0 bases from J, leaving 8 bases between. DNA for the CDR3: TGTGCCAGCAGCCCTCCGGGCTCCTATAATTCACCCCTCCACTTT. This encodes CASSPPGSYNSPLHF.

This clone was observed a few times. In DNA, the CDR3 is TGTGCCAGCAGTTTGGGCCCTGACTACGAGCAGTACTTC. Translated: CASSLGPDYEQYF. This chain joins TRBV27 and TRBJ2-7; D not resolved. CDR1 and CDR2 (germline): MNHEY, SMNVEV (reference sequence). The length of the CDR3 is 13 residues. Trimming stripped 3 bases from V and 3 bases from J, with 9 bases between.

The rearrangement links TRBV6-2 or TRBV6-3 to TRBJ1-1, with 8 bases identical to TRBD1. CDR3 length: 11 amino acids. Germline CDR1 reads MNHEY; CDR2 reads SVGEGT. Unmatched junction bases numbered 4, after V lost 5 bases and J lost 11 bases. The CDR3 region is CASSGQGWAFF. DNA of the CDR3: TGTGCCAGCAGTGGACAGGGTTGGGCTTTCTTT.

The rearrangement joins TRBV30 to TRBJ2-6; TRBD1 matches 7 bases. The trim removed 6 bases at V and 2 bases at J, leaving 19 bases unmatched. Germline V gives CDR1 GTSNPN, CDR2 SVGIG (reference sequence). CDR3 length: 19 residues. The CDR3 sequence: CACNRQGPTSSAGANVLTF. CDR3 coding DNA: TGTGCCTGTAACCGACAGGGACCCACCTCCTCCGCTGGGGCCAACGTCCTGACTTTC.

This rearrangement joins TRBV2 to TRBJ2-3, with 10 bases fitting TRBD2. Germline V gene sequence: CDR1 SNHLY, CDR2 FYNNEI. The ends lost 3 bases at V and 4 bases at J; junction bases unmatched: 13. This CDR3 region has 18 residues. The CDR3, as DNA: TGTGCCAGCAGTGATTCTGGTTGGCTAGCGGGAGAATCAGATACGCAGTATTTT. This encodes CASSDSGWLAGESDTQYF.

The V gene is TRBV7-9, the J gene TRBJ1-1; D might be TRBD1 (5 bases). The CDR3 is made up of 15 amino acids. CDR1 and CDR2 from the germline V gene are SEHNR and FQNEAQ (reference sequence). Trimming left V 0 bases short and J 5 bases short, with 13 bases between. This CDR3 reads CASSLAGGRFTEAFF. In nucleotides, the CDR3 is TGTGCCAGCAGCTTAGCGGGGGGGAGATTTACTGAAGCTTTCTTT.

The CDR3 nucleotides are TGTGCCAGCAGCCAAGACGCCGGGGTGGGGAGCTCTGGAAACACCATATATTTT. It encodes CASSQDAGVGSSGNTIYF. The chain links TRBV14 to TRBJ1-3, with D hard to call. Trimming pared 0 bases from V and 0 bases from J, leaving 15 bases between. There are 18 residues in the CDR3. CDR1 and CDR2 from the germline V gene are SGHDN and FVKESK. The variable domain in full, with the rest retrieved from reference TRBV14 and TRBJ1-3, is EAGVTQFPSHSVIEKGQTVTLRCDPISGHDNLYWYRRVMGKEIKFLLHFVKESKQDESGMPNNRFLAERTGGTYSTLKVQPAELEDSGVYFCASSQDAGVGSSGNTIYFGEGSWLTVV.

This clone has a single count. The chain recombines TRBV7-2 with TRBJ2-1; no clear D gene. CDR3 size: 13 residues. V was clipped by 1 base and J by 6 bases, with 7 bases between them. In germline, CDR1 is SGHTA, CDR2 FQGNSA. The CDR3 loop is CASSLVSANEQFF. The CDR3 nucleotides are TGTGCCAGCAGCTTAGTAAGCGCCAATGAGCAGTTCTTC.